The text below deals with one T cell receptor beta chain. This entry belongs to a study of T cell responses to AZD1222 COVID-19 vaccine. About the research overall: Second-dose timings of about 4 or about 12 weeks were pooled.

There are 11 residues in the CDR3. CDR1 SQVTM and CDR2 ANQGSEA come from the germline V gene. Trimming took off 7 bases at V and 5 bases at J, with 11 bases between the two ends. The protocol was immunoSEQ multiplex PCR, while the TCRdb copy is restricted to in-frame clones and leaves out a portion. The profile shows 150,000 or so clones, 85% to 95% of them singletons. Source: peripheral blood, taken on day 0 of AZD1222 vaccination. The rearrangement links TRBV29-1 to TRBJ1-2, with D perhaps matching TRBD1 (6 bases). The TCR comes from an adult in good health. The CDR3 DNA follows: TGCAGCGGAGGGGGACCTTATGGCTACACCTTC. Translating gives CSGGGPYGYTF.